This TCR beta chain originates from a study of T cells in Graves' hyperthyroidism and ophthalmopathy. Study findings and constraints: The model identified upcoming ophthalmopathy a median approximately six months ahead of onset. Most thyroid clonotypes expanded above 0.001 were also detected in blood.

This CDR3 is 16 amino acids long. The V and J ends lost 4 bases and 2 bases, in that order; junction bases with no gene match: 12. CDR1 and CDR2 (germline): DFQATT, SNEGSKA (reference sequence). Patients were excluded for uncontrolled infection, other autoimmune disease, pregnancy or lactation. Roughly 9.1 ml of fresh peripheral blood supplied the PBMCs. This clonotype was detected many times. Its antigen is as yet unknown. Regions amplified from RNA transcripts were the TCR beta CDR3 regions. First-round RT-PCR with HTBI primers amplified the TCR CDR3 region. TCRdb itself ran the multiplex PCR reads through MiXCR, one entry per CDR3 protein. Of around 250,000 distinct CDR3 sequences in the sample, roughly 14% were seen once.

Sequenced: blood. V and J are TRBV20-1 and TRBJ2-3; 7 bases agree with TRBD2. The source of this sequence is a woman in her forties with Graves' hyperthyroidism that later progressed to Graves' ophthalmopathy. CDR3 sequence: CSATSLERGSTDTQYF. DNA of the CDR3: TGCAGTGCTACCTCCCTCGAGCGGGGCTCCACAGATACGCAGTATTTT.